Listed here are 5 T cell receptor beta chains from one sample, sequenced in a study of beta chain features in type 1 diabetes. Sequencing targeted expressed TCRB transcripts, as all isolated RNA had been reverse transcribed. Profiled with immunoSEQ multiplex PCR; TCRdb holds only in-frame clones, not every one. The sample holds a few hundred thousand clones; 11% are singletons and the top ten take just over 0.015%. Sample: naive CD4+ T cells from blood. These receptors were taken from a woman under 40 in good health.

This clone was seen only a few times. The chain has TRBV27 and TRBJ2-5; 8 bases fit TRBD1. Trimming at V came to 4 bases and at J to 5 bases, leaving 6 bases not matched to a gene. The CDR3 extends over 14 amino acids. The V gene's germline CDR1 is MNHEY and CDR2 SMNVEV (reference sequence). The CDR3 bases are TGTGCCAGCAGTTCCCCAGGGGGCACGGAGACCCAGTACTTC. Translated, it gives CASSSPGGTETQYF.

This clone was counted between two and nine times. The rearrangement joins TRBV19 to TRBJ2-3; 10 bases fit TRBD2. Trimming at V came to 5 bases and at J to 4 bases, leaving 9 bases not matched to a gene. This CDR3 is built from 16 residues. Germline V gives CDR1 LNHDA, CDR2 SQIVND (reference sequence). CDR3 DNA sequence: TGTGCCAGTAGTGTCGCTAGCGGGAGCGGCTCAGATACGCAGTATTTT. Its protein product is CASSVASGSGSDTQYF.

This clone has only a few counts. The chain combines TRBV6-1 with TRBJ1-2; 7 nucleotides match TRBD1. The germline gives CDR1 MNHNS, CDR2 SASEGT. The ends lost 5 bases at V and 8 bases at J; junction bases unmatched: 11. This CDR3 has 14 amino acids. The CDR3 loop reads CASSMTGTLRGYTF. As DNA, the CDR3 is TGTGCCAGCAGTATGACAGGGACCTTGCGGGGCTACACCTTC.

This chain connects TRBV4-1 to TRBJ2-5; weak D call: TRBD2 (6 bases). V dropped 4 bases and J dropped 4 bases, with 13 bases sitting between them. This CDR3 has 14 amino acids. Per germline, CDR1 MGHRA and CDR2 YSYEKL. CDR3 bases: TGCGCCAGCAGCCCAGGAGGAGGGGCAGAGACCCAGTACTTC. Translating gives CASSPGGGAETQYF.

CDR3 DNA: TGTGCCAGCAGTTACTCGAATAGCAAGTATGAGCAGTTCTTC. Translating gives CASSYSNSKYEQFF. V gene TRBV6-5 combines with J gene TRBJ2-1; D is uncertain. The ends were cut back, 0 bases at V and 8 bases at J, with 11 bases in the middle. Germline assignment: CDR1 MNHEY and CDR2 SVGAGI. CDR3 length equals 14 residues.